This TCR beta chain was recovered during a study of T-cell reconstitution after alpha-beta-depleted transplantation in children. Study outcomes and limitations: Several hundred expanded graft clones reportedly supplied alpha-beta T cells about two months after transplant. At day 60, the high TCRbeta diversity found in some patients originated from recipient T cells and thymic progenitors that had survived. Among T cells one year after transplant, newly produced cells accounted for most counts and diversity.

This clonotype was found many times. No antigen is known for it. The CDR3 is 14 amino acids. Germline V gene data show CDR1 as SGHRS and CDR2 as YFSETQ. Trimming removed 0 bases from V and 8 bases from J, with 14 bases in between. The TCRbeta library incorporated unique molecular identifiers. TCRdb recomputed calls from the PCR reads with MiXCR, one row per CDR3 protein. The table has 780,000 or so distinct CDR3 sequences, around 15% seen once. Sequencing used PBMCs, mostly from graft donor cells, obtained 360 days after TCRalphabeta/CD19-depleted stem cell transplant. This TCR was recovered from a male patient younger than 18 who had a stem cell transplant for acute lymphoblastic leukemia, so the T cells may come from the graft donor. The genes are TRBV5-1 and TRBJ1-2; D is possibly TRBD1 (6 bases). CDR3 sequence reads: CASSLDRVSRGYTF. Written as DNA, the CDR3 is TGCGCCAGCAGCTTGGACAGGGTTTCAAGGGGCTACACCTTC. Full variable domain (missing parts from reference TRBV5-1 and TRBJ1-2): KAGVTQTPRYLIKTRGQQVTLSCSPISGHRSVSWYQQTPGQGLQFLFEYFSETQRNKGNFPGRFSGRQFSNSRSEMNVSTLELGDSALYLCASSLDRVSRGYTFGSGTRLTVV.